This TCR beta chain was observed in a study of regulatory T cells in long-lasting Graves disease. This clonotype was found a few times. As for time point: newly diagnosed GD, antithyroid drugs for less than 3 months. Researchers made the TCR library from RNA that was extracted from PBMCs. The CDR3 length is 16 residues. V shed 4 bases and J shed 8 bases, with 21 bases lying between them. In germline, CDR1 is SGHTA, CDR2 FQGNSA. Construction of the TCR beta libraries employed iRepertoire HTBI primers in conjunction with Arm-PCR of CDR3 regions. MiXCR was run by TCRdb on the multiplex PCR reads, yielding one entry per CDR3 protein. The data hold hundreds of thousands of distinct CDR3 sequences, with less than 20% observed a single time. These records were also assigned to another study, of T cells in Graves' hyperthyroidism and ophthalmopathy.

Material: peripheral blood mononuclear cells (PBMCs), obtained at new diagnosis, from a patient treated with antithyroid drugs. The TCR comes from a woman in her 30s with Graves disease. The genes are TRBV7-2 and TRBJ1-5; D uncertain. Here the CDR3 reads CASSSTVRSAGEPQHF. DNA of the CDR3: TGTGCCAGCAGCTCCACCGTGAGATCCGCAGGAGAGCCCCAGCATTTT. The whole variable domain, remainder taken from reference TRBV7-2 and TRBJ1-5, is GAGVSQSPSNKVTEKGKDVELRCDPISGHTALYWYRQSLGQGLEFLIYFQGNSAPDKSGLPSDRFSAERTGGSVSTLTIQRTQQEDSAVYLCASSSTVRSAGEPQHFGDGTRLSIL.